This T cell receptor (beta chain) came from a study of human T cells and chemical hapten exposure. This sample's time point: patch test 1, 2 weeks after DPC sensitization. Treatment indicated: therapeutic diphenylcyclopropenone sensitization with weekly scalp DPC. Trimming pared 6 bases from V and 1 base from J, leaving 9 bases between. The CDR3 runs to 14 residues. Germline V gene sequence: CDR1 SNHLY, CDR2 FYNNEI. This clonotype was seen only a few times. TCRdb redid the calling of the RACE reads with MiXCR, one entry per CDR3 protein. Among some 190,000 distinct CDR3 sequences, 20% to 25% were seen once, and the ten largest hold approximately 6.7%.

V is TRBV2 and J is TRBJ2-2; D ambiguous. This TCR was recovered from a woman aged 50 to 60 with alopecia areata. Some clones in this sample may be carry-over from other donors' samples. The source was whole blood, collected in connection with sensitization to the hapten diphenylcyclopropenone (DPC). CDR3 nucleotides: TGTGCCAGCAGCACGTGGAGGAACACCGGGGAGCTGTTTTTT. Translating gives CASSTWRNTGELFF.